The rows below give T cell receptor beta chains drawn from one sample of a study of blood T cell repertoires in COVID-19. Produced via immunoSEQ multiplex PCR; TCRdb's table is partial and in-frame only. The table lists some 200,000 clones, 80% to 90% of them singletons. Sequencing input: peripheral blood. Every receptor here comes from a woman aged 45 to 65 with active or convalescent COVID-19. Each CDR3 is given with its conserved first and last residue. The order of the fields is D gene, V gene, CDR3 length, clone size, J gene, CDR3 DNA, CDR3 protein. The D gene is left open where the match is weak. Clone size, where shown, is once, few, many, or a class for clones that have expanded.

>-|TRBV5-1|14|-|TRBJ1-6
TGCGCCAGCCGGAGGACGGGAGATAATTCACCCCTCCACTTT
CASRRTGDNSPLHF
>-|TRBV21-1|17|-|TRBJ2-1
TGTGCCAGCAGCAAAGGATTGGGGACTAGCGGGATAAATGAGCAGTTCTTC
CASSKGLGTSGINEQFF
>TRBD1|TRBV6-5|11|few|TRBJ2-5
TGTGCCAGCAGTTACACAGGGGCCCAGTACTTC
CASSYTGAQYF
>-|TRBV20-1|11|-|TRBJ2-1
TGCTGCGGAATACGGGAGCCTGAGCAGTTCTTC
CCGIREPEQFF
>TRBD1|TRBV28|17|few|TRBJ1-2
TGTGCCAGCAGTTTATCTCAATCGCCGGGACAGTACTATGGCTACACCTTC
CASSLSQSPGQYYGYTF
>-|TRBV7-3|15|-|TRBJ1-3
TGTGCCAGCAGCTCGGCGGGGGGACCTGGAAACACCATATATTTT
CASSSAGGPGNTIYF
>-|TRBV10-3|16|once|TRBJ1-1
TGTGCCATCAGCGGACACGAACCGATCTTAGGGACTGAAGCTTTCTTT
CAISGHEPILGTEAFF
>-|TRBV28|16|-|TRBJ1-4
TGTGCCAGCAGTAGGCAGGGTGACGGAGCTAATGAAAAACTGTTTTTT
CASSRQGDGANEKLFF
>-|TRBV6-5|15|-|TRBJ2-1
TGTGCCAGCACCTCACCTCCGACTAGTTCGCATGAGCAGTTCTTC
CASTSPPTSSHEQFF
>TRBD1|TRBV4-2|16|-|TRBJ1-2
TGTGCCAGCAGCCAGACCGGGACAGCAGCTAACTATGGCTACACCTTC
CASSQTGTAANYGYTF
>TRBD2|TRBV6-5|15|-|TRBJ2-7
TGTGCCAGCACCCACCGAAGAGCGGGAGAGAGGGAGCAGTACTTC
CASTHRRAGEREQYF
>-|TRBV5-4|15|-|TRBJ2-3
TGTGCCAGCAGCCGAACACTACAAGGAGGAGATACGCAGTATTTT
CASSRTLQGGDTQYF
>TRBD1|TRBV18|16|few|TRBJ1-3
TGTGCCAGCTCACAACAGGGGGCGCTGACTGGAAACACCATATATTTT
CASSQQGALTGNTIYF
>-|TRBV11-3|14|-|TRBJ1-1
TGTGCCAGCAGCCCCGCCGGCGGGGACACTGAAGCTTTCTTT
CASSPAGGDTEAFF
>-|TRBV7-9|12|-|TRBJ2-5
TGTGCCAGCAGCCGGACTGGGGAGACCCAGTACTTC
CASSRTGETQYF
>-|TRBV6-5|15|-|TRBJ1-2
TGTGCCAGCAGTTACTCGGGACAAACTAACTATGGCTACACCTTC
CASSYSGQTNYGYTF
>-|TRBV7-9|17|-|TRBJ1-3
TGTGCCAGCAGCTTAGCGGGCAGGGTGAGCTCTGGAAACACCATATATTTT
CASSLAGRVSSGNTIYF
>-|TRBV29-1|11|-|TRBJ2-2
TGCAGCGTTGGTTCGGGCGGGGAGCTGTTTTTT
CSVGSGGELFF
>TRBD1|TRBV15|14|few|TRBJ1-4
TGTGCCACCAGCGACGACAGGGTTAATGAAAAACTGTTTTTT
CATSDDRVNEKLFF
>-|TRBV5-1|16|-|TRBJ1-6
TGCGCCAGCAGCTGGAATCAGGGGCGAGCTAATTCACCCCTCCACTTT
CASSWNQGRANSPLHF
>-|TRBV6-6|13|-|TRBJ1-2
TGTGCCAGCAGCGAAGGAGAAGCCTATGGCTACACCTTC
CASSEGEAYGYTF
>TRBD1|TRBV7-9|14|-|TRBJ1-2
TGTGCCAGCAGCTTAGGGGACAACAGGGGTAGCCACACCTTC
CASSLGDNRGSHTF
>TRBD2|TRBV7-9|14|medium-sized|TRBJ2-5
TGTGCCAGCAGGGGCGGGGGGGCGAAAGAGACCCAGTACTTC
CASRGGGAKETQYF
>TRBD2|TRBV10-3|16|-|TRBJ2-5
TGTGCCATCAGGCCCGGGCTAGCGGGGGCCCAAGAGACCCAGTACTTC
CAIRPGLAGAQETQYF
>-|TRBV5-1|14|-|TRBJ2-3
TGCGCCAGCAGCTTGGGCGGAAGCACAGATACGCAGTATTTT
CASSLGGSTDTQYF
>TRBD1|TRBV2|14|few|TRBJ1-4
TGTGCCAGCAGTACCGACAGGGGGCGAGAAAAACTGTTTTTT
CASSTDRGREKLFF
>-|TRBV6-5|14|-|TRBJ1-5
TGTGCCAGCAGTTACCGAAGGGCGGGTCAGCCCCAGCATTTT
CASSYRRAGQPQHF
>-|TRBV7-5|15|-|TRBJ1-1
TGTGTCAGAACCCAACCTGGGAGGGAAGACACTGAAGCTTTCTTT
CVRTQPGREDTEAFF
>TRBD1|TRBV27|15|few|TRBJ1-6
TGTGCCAGCAGTTTGTCCGGGACAGGGAATTCACCCCTCCACTTT
CASSLSGTGNSPLHF
>-|TRBV27|17|-|TRBJ2-1
TGTGCCAGCAGTCGTAAAAGTTATAGTGCGTCCTACAATGAGCAGTTCTTC
CASSRKSYSASYNEQFF
>-|TRBV10-1|13|-|TRBJ1-1
TGCGCCAGCAGTGAGGCGGGGCCCACTGAAGCTTTCTTT
CASSEAGPTEAFF
>-|TRBV30|11|-|TRBJ1-1
TGTGCCTGGAGCCTACGGACTGAAGCTTTCTTT
CAWSLRTEAFF
>TRBD1|TRBV6-5|12|-|TRBJ1-1
TGTGCCAGCAGCAAAGACAGGGCGAAAGCTTTCTTT
CASSKDRAKAFF
>-|TRBV6-1|14|-|TRBJ1-6
TGTGCCAGCAGTGAGACGGGGTGGAATTCACCCCTCCACTTT
CASSETGWNSPLHF
>TRBD1|TRBV28|12|-|TRBJ1-1
TGTGCCAGCAGTTCCCGGGACAGGGGATCTTTCTTT
CASSSRDRGSFF
>TRBD2|TRBV7-2|16|-|TRBJ2-1
TGTGCCAGCAGCTTAGACGGGCTAGCGGGAGGGAATGAGCAGTTCTTC
CASSLDGLAGGNEQFF
>TRBD2|TRBV18|18|-|TRBJ2-7
TGTGCCAGCTCACCACCGAAGGGAGAGCGGGGGACGAGCTACGAGCAGTACTTC
CASSPPKGERGTSYEQYF
>TRBD1|TRBV5-1|15|-|TRBJ1-2
TGCGCCAGCAATTTTGGGGACAGGGTAAACTATGGCTACACCTTC
CASNFGDRVNYGYTF
>TRBD1|TRBV19|17|-|TRBJ1-5
TGTGCCAGTAGTATAGATAGGACAGGGGCCAGCAATCAGCCCCAGCATTTT
CASSIDRTGASNQPQHF
>TRBD1|TRBV4-1|18|few|TRBJ1-6
TGCGCCAGCAGCCAAACCTGGGGAGGACAGGGTAGTAATTCACCCCTCCACTTT
CASSQTWGGQGSNSPLHF
>TRBD2|TRBV7-8|15|-|TRBJ2-3
TGTGCCAGCAGCTTTACTAGCGAGGGGACAGATACGCAGTATTTT
CASSFTSEGTDTQYF
>-|TRBV5-4|13|-|TRBJ1-1
TGTGCCAGCAGCCCCTCATTCCAGTCTGAAGCTTTCTTT
CASSPSFQSEAFF
>-|TRBV9|14|once|TRBJ1-4
TGTGCCAGCAGCGTCGGGCAGGGCTACGAAAAACTGTTTTTT
CASSVGQGYEKLFF
>TRBD1|TRBV27|17|once|TRBJ1-6
TGTGCCAGCAGTTTATCGGGACAGGGTCAGGGTAATTCACCCCTCCACTTT
CASSLSGQGQGNSPLHF
>-|TRBV19|14|-|TRBJ2-7
TGTGCCAGTAGTATCCTGACAGGTCCCTACGAGCAGTACTTC
CASSILTGPYEQYF
>-|TRBV11-2|19|-|TRBJ2-6
TGTGCCAGCAGCCCTGACGAGAGACAGATCAAGGCCGGGGCCAACGTCCTGACTTTC
CASSPDERQIKAGANVLTF
>TRBD1|TRBV7-9|14|-|TRBJ1-4
TGTGCCAGCAGCTTGGGACAGGGAAACGAAAAACTGTTTTTT
CASSLGQGNEKLFF